This T cell receptor (beta chain) was recovered during a study of long-term antiretroviral therapy in people with HIV. Turning to the study itself: Some samples came about a decade before the 2015 immediate-ART recommendation, and these were the earliest.

Study-level results: Blood specimens, gathered between 2004 and 2017, were possibly obtained under older ART regimens.

Two or more post-ART PBMC samples, plus at least one pre-ART sample, were available for each donor. All participants with HIV were treated in the United States. CDR3 length: 15 residues. Germline values: CDR1 MNHEY, CDR2 SVGAGI. The V and J ends lost 4 bases and 4 bases respectively, with 14 bases between them. Points on this clone: Its antigen is unidentified.

This was the immunoSEQ v3.0 assay at survey level. Method: immunoSEQ multiplex PCR; TCRdb's copy keeps in-frame clones and lacks some. The table shows 40,000 or so clones, with about four fifths occurring only once. This chain uses TRBV6-5 with TRBJ2-1, with a weak D call TRBD2 (5 bases). The TCR sequence derives from a man between 18 and 35 years old with HIV. The sequences come from unsorted PBMCs, collected 1 year after starting antiretroviral therapy. The CDR3, as DNA: TGTGCCAGCAGTTCCCCCTCCGAGGGTTACAATGAGCAGTTCTTC. As protein: CASSSPSEGYNEQFF.